The entry below describes one TCR beta chain. The data were obtained in a study of shared clonotypes between healthy human individuals. The CDR3 spans 20 residues. Germline V gene lookup returns CDR1 MDHEN and CDR2 SYDVKM. The V end lost 1 base, the J end lost 0 bases, and 24 bases lay between the germline ends. Clones were sequenced by immunoSEQ multiplex PCR, and TCRdb holds only the in-frame ones, with some missing. The repertoire holds hundreds of thousands of clones, with about 97% as singletons. The V and J genes are TRBV28 and TRBJ1-2; the D gene is possibly TRBD1 (6 bases). This sequence originates from a woman younger than 45 in good health. Sequenced input: naive CD4+ T cells sorted from blood. The subset is: CD45RA+ positively selected. DNA of the CDR3: TGTGCCAGCAGTTTATTCCCGACAGGAACTAAAGGTGGGACTAACTATGGCTACACCTTC. Translated: CASSLFPTGTKGGTNYGYTF.